The entry below describes one TCR beta chain. This record belongs to a study of technical replicates of blood from several donors. Losses at the gene ends were 0 bases for V and 8 bases for J; bases not matched to a gene: 2. Germline V lookup: CDR1 SGHRS, CDR2 YFSETQ. CDR3 length: 14 amino acids. The table came from immunoSEQ multiplex PCR; TCRdb's copy has only in-frame clones and leaves some out. The repertoire consists of roughly 69,000 clones, with around 87% occurring once and the leading ten covering 5% to 6.5%. Sequencing input: PBMCs. The TCR originated in a human donor in good health. Some clones in this sample may be carry-over from other donors' samples. This chain uses TRBV5-1 with TRBJ2-1, with 10 bases that match TRBD1. The CDR3 reads CASSLEGTGDEQFF. In DNA form, the CDR3 reads TGCGCCAGCAGCTTGGAGGGGACAGGGGATGAGCAGTTCTTC.